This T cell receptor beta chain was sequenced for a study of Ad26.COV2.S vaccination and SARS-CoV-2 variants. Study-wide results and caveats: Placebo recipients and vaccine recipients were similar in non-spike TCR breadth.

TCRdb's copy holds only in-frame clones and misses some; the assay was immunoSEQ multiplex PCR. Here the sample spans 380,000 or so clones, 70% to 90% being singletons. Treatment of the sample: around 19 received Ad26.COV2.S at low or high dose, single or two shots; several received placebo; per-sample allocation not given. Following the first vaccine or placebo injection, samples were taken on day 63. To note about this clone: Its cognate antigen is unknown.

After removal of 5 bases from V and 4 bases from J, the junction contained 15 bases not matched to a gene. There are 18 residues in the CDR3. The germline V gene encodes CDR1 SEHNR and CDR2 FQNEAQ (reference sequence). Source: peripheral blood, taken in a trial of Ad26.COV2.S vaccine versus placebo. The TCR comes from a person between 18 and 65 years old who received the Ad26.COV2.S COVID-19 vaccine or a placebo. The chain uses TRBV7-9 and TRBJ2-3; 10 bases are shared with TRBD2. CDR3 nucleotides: TGTGCCAGCAGCCGATCGGGACTAGCGCCCCGAGGGCCAGATACGCAGTATTTT. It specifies CASSRSGLAPRGPDTQYF.